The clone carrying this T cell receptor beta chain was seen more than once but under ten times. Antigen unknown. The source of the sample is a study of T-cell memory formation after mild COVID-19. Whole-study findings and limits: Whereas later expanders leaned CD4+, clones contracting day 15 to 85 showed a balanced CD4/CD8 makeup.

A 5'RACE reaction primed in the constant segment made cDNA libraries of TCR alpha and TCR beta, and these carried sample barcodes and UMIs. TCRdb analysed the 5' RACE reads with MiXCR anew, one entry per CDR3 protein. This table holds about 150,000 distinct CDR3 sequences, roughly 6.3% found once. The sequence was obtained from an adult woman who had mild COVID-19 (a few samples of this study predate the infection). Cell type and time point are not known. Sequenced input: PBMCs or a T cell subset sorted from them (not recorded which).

The CDR3, as DNA: TGCGCCAGCAGCTTCCCTGACCGTGAAGATACGCAGTATTTT. Protein sequence: CASSFPDREDTQYF. The gene calls are TRBV5-1 and TRBJ2-3, with D hard to call. V lost 2 bases and J lost 5, with 12 bases in between. Germline V gene data show CDR1 as SGHRS and CDR2 as YFSETQ. This CDR3 is built from 14 residues.